In its sample, the clone carrying this T cell receptor (beta chain) was seen a few times. The V end was cut by 3 bases, the J end by 5 bases, with 12 bases between. CDR1 is SGDLS and CDR2 is YYNGEE in the germline V gene. The CDR3 runs to 13 residues. The PCR contained 60 Vbeta and 13 Jbeta primers. The method was immunoSEQ multiplex PCR; TCRdb's version includes in-frame clones alone and lacks a portion of them. The top ten hold approximately 5.5% of the sample, which has tens of thousands of clones, 75% to 90% seen once. This sample was taken from a study of cytomegalovirus exposure and HLA in healthy donors.

The chain uses TRBV9 and TRBJ2-7, with a tentative D call TRBD2 (6 bases). The sequenced sample was PBMCs. The TCR comes from a male donor in good health and CMV-seronegative. The CDR3 loop reads CASSAGLGDEQYF. The CDR3 DNA follows: TGTGCCAGCAGCGCGGGACTTGGTGACGAGCAGTACTTC.